This TCR beta chain was found in a study of PD-1 blockade in mismatch repair-deficient tumors. Assay used: immunoSEQ multiplex PCR; TCRdb lists only in-frame clones, some missing. The data hold about 49,000 clones, with 77% observed a single time. This CDR3 is 14 amino acids long. V gave up 6 bases and J gave up 4 bases, with 12 bases separating them. The germline CDR1 and CDR2 sequences are SGHVS and FNYEAQ. Concerning this clone: Its antigen is still unknown.

General observations from the study: After pembrolizumab, tumor-resident clones rose rapidly, then generally contracted before radiologic responses.

TCR sequencing covered a few patients who responded to pembrolizumab. The rearrangement joins TRBV7-6 to TRBJ2-2; D is unresolved. This TCR was recovered from an adult with mismatch repair-deficient cancer. Sequencing was performed on PBMCs, taken before pembrolizumab treatment. The CDR3 nucleotides read TGTGCCAGCAGTAGCCCGAAGGCCACCGGGGAGCTGTTTTTT. Translation gives CASSSPKATGELFF.